Shown below are 18 T cell receptor beta chains from a single sample sequenced in a study of T cell repertoires in cytomegalovirus infection. TCRdb ran MiXCR on the reads and lists one entry per CDR3 protein. The table lists about 570,000 distinct CDR3 sequences, under 45% of them singletons. Their specific antigens are unknown. Specimen: cultured PBMCs, collected from culture after CMV antigen stimulation. The receptor source for this set is a human donor in good health (CMV status not recorded). Some clones in this sample may be carry-over from other donors' samples.

The chain has TRBV19 and TRBJ1-5; D might be TRBD1 (5 bases). This CDR3 is built from 13 residues. Germline V gives CDR1 LNHDA, CDR2 SQIVND (reference sequence). V lost 3 bases and J lost 3, with 6 bases in between. The CDR3 protein is CASSMGVNQPQHF. The CDR3 DNA reads TGTGCCAGTAGTATGGGGGTCAATCAGCCCCAGCATTTT.

This rearrangement joins TRBV7-2 to TRBJ1-6; D gene ambiguous. Deletions cut 4 bases from V and 9 bases from J, with 13 bases between. CDR1 is SGHTA, CDR2 FQGNSA, per germline. This CDR3 is built from 14 residues. The CDR3: CASSYLQRTSPLHF. The CDR3 nucleotides are TGTGCCAGCAGCTATCTTCAGAGGACTTCACCCCTCCACTTT.

CDR3 DNA: TGTGCCAGCAGCCCCCTTGAGCCGGGAGTCCGGTTCTTC. Residues: CASSPLEPGVRFF. The chain is built from TRBV7-2 and TRBJ2-1; perhaps TRBD2 as D (6 bases). The CDR3 consists of 13 residues. V gave up 5 bases and J gave up 15 bases, with 20 bases separating them. Per the germline V gene, CDR1 is SGHTA and CDR2 is FQGNSA. Based on the CDR3 plus reference TRBV7-2 and TRBJ2-1, the full variable domain is GAGVSQSPSNKVTEKGKDVELRCDPISGHTALYWYRQSLGQGLEFLIYFQGNSAPDKSGLPSDRFSAERTGGSVSTLTIQRTQQEDSAVYLCASSPLEPGVRFFGPGTRLTVL.

This clonotype came up a few times. The V and J genes are TRBV4-1 and TRBJ2-3; 8 nucleotides agree with TRBD1. CDR3 size: 15 residues. The junction had 5 bases not matched to a gene; V was cut back by 1 base and J by 5 bases. CDR1 and CDR2 (germline): MGHRA, YSYEKL. The CDR3 DNA reads as TGCGCCAGCAGCCAAGTACTAACAGGGGGAGATACGCAGTATTTT. Encoded protein: CASSQVLTGGDTQYF.

This clonotype was recorded a few times. The J gene is TRBJ2-1, the V gene TRBV11-2, with TRBD1 matching over 7 bases. V shed 2 bases and J 10 bases; nucleotides not matched to a gene: 2. Germline V gives CDR1 SGHAT, CDR2 FQNNGV. The CDR3 sequence is 12 residues long. In nucleotides, the CDR3 is TGTGCCAGCAGCTTATTAGGGGGCGAGCAGTTCTTC. Amino acid sequence: CASSLLGGEQFF.

To note about this clonotype: Being one base from a much bigger clone, this may be a read error. This chain joins TRBV28 and TRBJ2-7; D is uncertain. Germline assignment: CDR1 MDHEN and CDR2 SYDVKM. V shed 2 bases and J shed 6 bases, with 11 bases lying between them. The CDR3 sequence is 13 residues long. The DNA of the CDR3 is TGTGCCAGCAGTTTAAGGGCTCCCTTCGAGCAGTACTTC. This encodes CASSLRAPFEQYF.

This clonotype was picked up many times. The rearrangement joins TRBV7-2 to TRBJ2-5; D is unclear. V was clipped by 3 bases and J by 5 bases, with 10 bases between them. The CDR3 length is 13 residues. Per the germline V gene, CDR1 is SGHTA and CDR2 is FQGNSA. Here the CDR3 reads CASSLDPGETQYF. CDR3 nucleotides: TGTGCCAGCAGCTTGGACCCCGGGGAGACCCAGTACTTC. The full variable domain, completed using reference TRBV7-2 and TRBJ2-5, is GAGVSQSPSNKVTEKGKDVELRCDPISGHTALYWYRQSLGQGLEFLIYFQGNSAPDKSGLPSDRFSAERTGGSVSTLTIQRTQQEDSAVYLCASSLDPGETQYFGPGTRLLVL.

The rearrangement uses TRBV12-3 or TRBV12-4 and TRBJ2-1; 7 nucleotides match TRBD2. J gave up 3 bases and V 4 bases, and 3 bases lay outside the gene matches. This CDR3 spans 14 amino acids. The CDR3 is CASSYGLDYNEQFF. CDR3 bases: TGTGCCAGCAGTTATGGACTAGACTACAATGAGCAGTTCTTC.

This clonotype was counted once. V usage is TRBV7-9 and J usage is TRBJ2-7; D possibly corresponds to TRBD2 (5 bases). CDR1 SEHNR and CDR2 FQNEAQ come from the germline V gene (reference sequence). V lost 1 base to trimming and J lost 6 bases, with 13 bases between them. This CDR3 has 14 amino acids. The DNA for the CDR3 is TGTGCCAGCAGCTTAGAGCAGAGGGAAGTCGAGCAGTACTTC. As protein: CASSLEQREVEQYF.

Here the CDR3 reads CASSQRQGVEAFF. Here the CDR3 DNA reads TGCGCCAGCAGCCAGAGACAGGGGGTTGAAGCTTTCTTT. V and J are TRBV4-1 and TRBJ1-1, with 9 bases identical to TRBD1. The trim removed 3 bases at V and 7 bases at J, leaving 3 bases unmatched. This CDR3 spans 13 amino acids. Germline values: CDR1 MGHRA, CDR2 YSYEKL.

The chain links TRBV2 to TRBJ2-4, with a possible D match to TRBD2 (6 bases). The ends were cut back, 1 base at V and 3 bases at J, with 16 bases in the middle. The germline gives CDR1 SNHLY, CDR2 FYNNEI. The CDR3 totals 17 residues. The CDR3 nucleotides read TGTGCCAGCAGTGAAGAGGTCTACCGGAGGGGCAAAAACATTCAGTACTTC. Translated: CASSEEVYRRGKNIQYF. The full variable domain, rest sourced from reference TRBV2 and TRBJ2-4, is EPEVTQTPSHQVTQMGQEVILRCVPISNHLYFYWYRQILGQKVEFLVSFYNNEISEKSEIFDDQFSVERPDGSNFTLKIRSTKLEDSAMYFCASSEEVYRRGKNIQYFGAGTRLSVL.

The chain has TRBV12-5 and TRBJ2-7, with D possibly TRBD2 on 7 matching bases. The ends were cut back, 7 bases at V and 6 bases at J, with 19 bases in the middle. CDR3 length: 14 residues. Looked up from germline, CDR1 is LGHNT and CDR2 is FRNRAP. The CDR3 region has the DNA TGTGCTAGTGCCCGTGGGGGGGCCCGCGGCGAGCAGTACTTC. Its protein product is CASARGGARGEQYF.

The rearrangement joins TRBV6-1 to TRBJ2-7; 8 bases line up with TRBD1. The germline gives CDR1 MNHNS, CDR2 SASEGT. This CDR3 comprises 13 residues. V shed 9 bases, J shed 1 base, and the junction held 5 bases outside the gene matches. The CDR3 reads CASETGESYEQYF. DNA of the CDR3: TGTGCCAGTGAGACAGGGGAATCCTACGAGCAGTACTTC.

The rearrangement joins TRBV12-3 or TRBV12-4 to TRBJ2-1; D call uncertain. V was cut by 3 bases and J by 11 bases, with 14 bases left in between. This CDR3 comprises 13 residues. The CDR3 bases are TGTGCCAGCAGTTTCACGCGAGAGACCCAGCAGTTCTTC. The encoded protein is CASSFTRETQQFF.

In this sample, this clonotype turned up a few times. The rearrangement joins TRBV19 to TRBJ2-3; no definite D call. The CDR3 is 14 amino acids. Trimming removed 5 bases from V and 1 base from J, with 10 bases in between. CDR1 LNHDA and CDR2 SQIVND come from the germline V gene (reference sequence). The CDR3 region has the DNA TGTGCCAGTAGTCCGACTCGGCGCACAGATACGCAGTATTTT. Protein product: CASSPTRRTDTQYF.

This clonotype was picked up a small number of times. The rearrangement links TRBV7-2 to TRBJ2-3, with D possibly TRBD2 on 6 matching bases. The V end lost 1 base, the J end lost 3 bases, and 17 bases lay between the germline ends. The CDR3 sequence is 17 residues long. Germline V gives CDR1 SGHTA, CDR2 FQGNSA. This CDR3 is CASSLGVAAWGTDTQYF. The CDR3 bases are TGTGCCAGCAGCTTAGGGGTAGCGGCCTGGGGGACAGATACGCAGTATTTT.

This clonotype was counted at least ten times. V gene TRBV7-2 combines with J gene TRBJ2-7; 8 bases are shared with TRBD1. This CDR3 contains 14 residues. Germline-derived CDR1 and CDR2 are SGHTA and FQGNSA. V lost 2 bases to trimming and J lost 10 bases; unmatched junction nucleotides: 10. CDR3 nucleotides: TGTGCCAGCAGCTTAATCGGACAGGGCCCGCCTCAGTACTTC. It encodes CASSLIGQGPPQYF.

The V and J genes are TRBV12-3 or TRBV12-4 and TRBJ1-2; D is possibly TRBD1 (5 bases). The germline V and J ends were trimmed by 1 base and 7 bases, with 10 bases remaining between them. The CDR3 is made up of 13 amino acids. CDR3 region: CASSLEGLSGYTF. The CDR3 DNA reads TGTGCCAGCAGTTTAGAGGGGTTAAGTGGCTACACCTTC.